The 9 T cell receptor beta chains in this list originate from one sample, sequenced in a study of T cell responses to AZD1222 COVID-19 vaccine (TCRdb year 2021). What this sample's time point label stands for: baseline before first vaccination. Libraries were made using the immunoSEQ multiplex PCR assay. Sourced from immuneACCESS, this table was stored by TCRdb with only in-frame sequences that have V and J called. A share of the clones is absent; for the studies checked, an unresolved V gene accounts for under half, and the remainder has no known explanation. The sample yields 90,000 to 150,000 clones; roughly 89% were counted once. In total, the top ten clones hold under 9% of the sample. Here the sequenced sample was peripheral blood, taken on day 0 of AZD1222 vaccination. These receptors were collected from an adult in good health.

This clone turned up a few times. The J gene is TRBJ1-2, the V gene TRBV28; 7 positions match TRBD1. The CDR3 runs to 14 residues. CDR1 is MDHEN and CDR2 is SYDVKM in the germline V gene. V lost 7 bases, J lost 6 bases, and 11 bases stayed unmatched. CDR3 in DNA: TGTGCCAGCATCACACAGGGGAGAGGAGATGGCTACACCTTC. It encodes CASITQGRGDGYTF.

This clone was picked up a small number of times. Different DNA sequences within this sample yield the same CDR3. J is TRBJ1-2 and V is TRBV6-5, with 10 bases aligning to TRBD1. This CDR3 spans 16 amino acids. The germline V gene has CDR1 MNHEY and CDR2 SVGAGI. After removal of 0 bases from V and 5 bases from J, the junction contained 6 bases not matched to a gene. CDR3 amino acids: CASSYSRTGGGYGYTF. The DNA for the CDR3 is TGTGCCAGCAGTTACTCCCGGACAGGGGGAGGGTATGGCTACACCTTC.

This clone has only a few counts. V usage is TRBV9 and J usage is TRBJ2-2; D remains ambiguous. This CDR3 region has 12 residues. Germline CDR1 is SGDLS and CDR2 is YYNGEE. The V end lost 4 bases, the J end lost 0 bases, and 1 base lay between the germline ends. For the CDR3, the DNA is TGTGCCAGCAGCCCGAACACCGGGGAGCTGTTTTTT. As protein: CASSPNTGELFF.

The chain joins TRBV19 to TRBJ2-7, with 10 bases that match TRBD2. CDR3 length: 15 amino acids. Per the germline V gene, CDR1 is LNHDA and CDR2 is SQIVND (reference sequence). Trimming at V came to 6 bases and at J to 0 bases, leaving 5 bases not matched to a gene. The CDR3 region has the DNA TGTGCCAGTAGAAAAGCGGGAGGGCTCTCCTACGAGCAGTACTTC. It is translated as CASRKAGGLSYEQYF.

The chain couples TRBV28 to TRBJ1-1; 7 bases align to TRBD1. The CDR3 extends over 15 amino acids. Trimming cost V 6 bases and J 0 bases; bases outside gene matches: 7. Germline V lookup: CDR1 MDHEN, CDR2 SYDVKM. The CDR3 loop reads CASSSGGLMNTEAFF. CDR3 bases: TGTGCCAGCAGCTCAGGGGGACTAATGAACACTGAAGCTTTCTTT.

The chain recombines TRBV11-2 with TRBJ2-2; perhaps TRBD2 as D (5 bases). Germline V gene lookup returns CDR1 SGHAT and CDR2 FQNNGV. Trimming cost V 5 bases and J 7 bases, with 14 bases left between them. This CDR3 comprises 14 residues. The CDR3 region has the DNA TGTGCCAGCAGCCCCGGCCGAGGGTTCGGGGAGCTGTTTTTT. Translation: CASSPGRGFGELFF.

V is TRBV5-1 and J is TRBJ1-4; D uncertain. CDR1 and CDR2 (germline): SGHRS, YFSETQ. V was trimmed by 1 base and J by 7 bases, leaving 14 bases between them. The CDR3 spans 15 residues. The CDR3 coding sequence is TGCGCCAGCAGCTTGAATGCGGGGATCGCTGAAAAACTGTTTTTT. Translating it yields CASSLNAGIAEKLFF.

V and J are TRBV3-1 (or the pseudogene TRBV3-2) and TRBJ1-1; no firm D call. V lost 0 bases, J lost 1 base, and 9 bases lay in between. Germline V CDR1 and CDR2: LGHDT, YNNKEL (reference sequence). The CDR3 has 15 amino acids. CDR3: CASSQERATNTEAFF. In DNA form, the CDR3 reads TGTGCCAGCAGCCAAGAAAGGGCGACGAACACTGAAGCTTTCTTT.

This clone showed up just once. The chain has TRBV9 and TRBJ2-2; TRBD1 aligns across 8 bases. Per germline, CDR1 SGDLS and CDR2 YYNGEE. Trimming removed 3 bases from V and 3 bases from J; junction bases left unmatched: 4. This CDR3 has 15 amino acids. For the CDR3, the DNA is TGTGCCAGCAGCGCAGGGGGCGCGGACACCGGGGAGCTGTTTTTT. Translated, it gives CASSAGGADTGELFF. Together with reference TRBV9 and TRBJ2-2, the CDR3 gives the full variable domain: DSGVTQTPKHLITATGQRVTLRCSPRSGDLSVYWYQQSLDQGLQFLIQYYNGEERAKGNILERFSAQQFPDLHSELNLSSLELGDSALYFCASSAGGADTGELFFGEGSRLTVL.